The present entry profiles one T cell receptor beta chain with its context. Its antigen remains unidentified. No clone much larger than this one lies a single base away; base qualities are absent. The immunoSEQ Assay was used to sequence TCRbeta CDR3 regions. After extraction, genomic DNA underwent amplification by bias-controlled multiplex PCR, followed by high-throughput sequencing. As for the authors' bioinformatics: To quantify the absolute abundance of each unique TCRbeta CDR3 region, sequences were collapsed and filtered. T cell fraction was estimated by normalizing TCRbeta template counts to usable DNA, with usable DNA measured through amplification of reference genes found in all nucleated cells. Repertoire TCRs were annotated as SARS-CoV-2-specific when V gene, CDR3 amino acid sequence and J gene were exactly matched to a known reactive TCR set. The reference SARS-CoV-2 TCR set was derived from MIRA and filtered for enrichment in COVID-19-positive ImmuneCODE repertoires, a step that removed public or cross-reactive TCRs. Using the MIRA antigens, annotated TCRs were further analysed by specific ORF or by position within an ORF. Breadth was defined as the number of annotated unique rearrangements divided by the total number of unique productive rearrangements, and depth was defined as the summed frequency of the annotated unique rearrangements. TCR breadth was compared between groups using two-sided Wilcoxon rank-sum tests. As stored in TCRdb, this immuneACCESS dataset retains in-frame rearrangements with V and J assigned. A fraction of the clones does not appear; measured against another copy, unresolved V genes explain less than half of the discrepancy, and the remainder lacks a known reason. V and J calls and clone size are given by that table; D and trimming were obtained from the DNA. For this sample there are 330,000 or so clones; roughly 90% appear just once. The ten top clones hold about 5% of the sample.

In the paper's terms, the treatment or condition label means: 15 to 20 received Ad26.COV2.S at low or high dose, single or two shots; about 5 received placebo; per-sample allocation not given. Repertoires of vaccine and placebo recipients were sequenced from samples collected on day 63 after the first injection. Between 29 July and 7 August 2020, Cohort 1b enrolled 20 to 30 adults aged 18-55 years at one site in Boston, USA. Ad26.COV2.S was a replication-incompetent adenovirus type 26 vector expressing a prefusion-stabilized SARS-CoV-2 spike protein from the original Wuhan strain. These data belong to a study of Ad26.COV2.S vaccination and SARS-CoV-2 variants (dated by TCRdb to the early 2020s). The study in broad terms: Vaccine-arm donors were drawn from COV1001, a multicentre, randomized, double-blind, placebo-controlled phase I-IIa trial of Ad26.COV2.S in healthy adults. The specificity and breadth of SARS-CoV-2-reactive T cell receptors after Ad26.COV2.S vaccination were assessed by TCRbeta repertoire sequencing. Ad26.COV2.S was administered intramuscularly at a dose of 5x10^10 or 1x10^11 viral particles, either as one shot or as two shots given 56 days apart. Blinding of investigators to trial group allocation was maintained during experiments and outcome assessment. The TCR-sequenced set comprised roughly 30 samples: about 19 Ad26.COV2.S vaccine recipients, 5 placebo recipients and 8 SARS-CoV-2 convalescent individuals. Trial participants were randomized into five groups of five: low-dose or high-dose Ad26.COV2.S given once or twice, or placebo on both occasions.

Study-level results and caveats: Ad26.COV2.S recipients had higher spike-specific TCR breadth than placebo recipients (P = 0.0014). The authors noted that total T cell responses may have been underestimated by the TCR breadth and depth analyses. After vaccination, substantial breadth of spike-specific CD8+ and CD4+ T cell responses was reported. The study was not powered for comparison of responses between vaccine doses or regimens. Vaccine and placebo recipients had similar non-spike TCR breadth, a finding consistent with the vaccine containing only spike.

The sequencing here drew on peripheral blood, taken in a trial of Ad26.COV2.S vaccine versus placebo. This TCR was sampled from a person between 18 and 60 years old who received the Ad26.COV2.S COVID-19 vaccine or a placebo.

The DNA reads TGTGCCAGCAGCTTAGGTGGAGGGGGTTACGAGCAGTACTTC. Translated, this is CASSLGGGGYEQYF. The V gene is TRBV7-6 and the J gene is TRBJ2-7, with the D call perhaps TRBD1 or TRBD2, as 6 bases match in each case. The germline V gene supplies CDR1 SGHVS and CDR2 FNYEAQ. V and J lose 1 base and 4 bases, and a span of 11 bases separates them. The CDR3 numbers 14 residues from cysteine through phenylalanine. The CDR3 DNA has 42 bases and is translated from base 1.